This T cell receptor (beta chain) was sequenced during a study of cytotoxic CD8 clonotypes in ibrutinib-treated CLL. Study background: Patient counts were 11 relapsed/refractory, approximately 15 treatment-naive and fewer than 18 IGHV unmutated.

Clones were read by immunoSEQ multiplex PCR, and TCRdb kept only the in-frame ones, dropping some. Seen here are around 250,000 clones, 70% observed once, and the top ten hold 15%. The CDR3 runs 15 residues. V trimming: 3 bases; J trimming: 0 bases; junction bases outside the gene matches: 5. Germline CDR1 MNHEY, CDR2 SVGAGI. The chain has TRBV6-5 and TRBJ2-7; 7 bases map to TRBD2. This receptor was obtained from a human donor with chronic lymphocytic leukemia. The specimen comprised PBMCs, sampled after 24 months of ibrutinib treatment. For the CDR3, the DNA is TGTGCCAGCAGTTATGGTAGCGGGCTCTCCTACGAGCAGTACTTC. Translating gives CASSYGSGLSYEQYF.